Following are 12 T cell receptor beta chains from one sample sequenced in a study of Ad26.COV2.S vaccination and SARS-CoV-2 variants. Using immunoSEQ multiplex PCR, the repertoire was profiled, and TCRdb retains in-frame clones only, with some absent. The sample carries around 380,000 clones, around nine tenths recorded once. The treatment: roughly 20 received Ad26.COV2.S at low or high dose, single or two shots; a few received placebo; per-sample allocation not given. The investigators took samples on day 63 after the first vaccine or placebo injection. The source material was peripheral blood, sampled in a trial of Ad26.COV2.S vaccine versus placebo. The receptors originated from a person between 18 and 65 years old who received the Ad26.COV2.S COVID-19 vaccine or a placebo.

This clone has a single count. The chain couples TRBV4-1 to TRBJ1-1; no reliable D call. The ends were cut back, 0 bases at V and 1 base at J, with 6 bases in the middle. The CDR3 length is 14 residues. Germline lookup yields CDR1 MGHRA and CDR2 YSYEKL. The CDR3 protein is CASSQDRSNTEAFF. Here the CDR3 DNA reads TGCGCCAGCAGCCAAGATAGATCGAACACTGAAGCTTTCTTT.

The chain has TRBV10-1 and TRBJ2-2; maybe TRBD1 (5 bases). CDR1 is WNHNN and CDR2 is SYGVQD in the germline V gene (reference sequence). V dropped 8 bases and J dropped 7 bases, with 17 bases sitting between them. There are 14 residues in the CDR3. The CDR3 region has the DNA TGCGCCAGCGCTACGTCCGACAGTCACGGGGAGCTGTTTTTT. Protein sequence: CASATSDSHGELFF.

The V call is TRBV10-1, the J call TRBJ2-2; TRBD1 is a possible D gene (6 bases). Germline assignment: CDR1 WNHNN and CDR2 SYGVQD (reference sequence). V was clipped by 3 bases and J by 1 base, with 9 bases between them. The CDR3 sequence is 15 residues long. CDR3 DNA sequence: TGCGCCAGCAGTGAAGGGACAATGAACACCGGGGAGCTGTTTTTT. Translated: CASSEGTMNTGELFF.

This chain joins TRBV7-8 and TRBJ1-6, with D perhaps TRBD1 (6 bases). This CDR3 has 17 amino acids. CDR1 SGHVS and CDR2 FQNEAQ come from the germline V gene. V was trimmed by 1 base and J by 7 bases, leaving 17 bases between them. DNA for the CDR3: TGTGCCAGCAGCTTAGTTGTGGGGGCACGGGCAAATTCACCCCTCCACTTT. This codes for CASSLVVGARANSPLHF.

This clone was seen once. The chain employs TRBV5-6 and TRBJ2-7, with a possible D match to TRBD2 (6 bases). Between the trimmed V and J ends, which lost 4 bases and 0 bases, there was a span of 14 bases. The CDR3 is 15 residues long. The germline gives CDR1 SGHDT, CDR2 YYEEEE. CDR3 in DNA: TGTGCCAGCAGCGGGAGGAGGAGGTCCTCCTACGAGCAGTACTTC. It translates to CASSGRRRSSYEQYF.

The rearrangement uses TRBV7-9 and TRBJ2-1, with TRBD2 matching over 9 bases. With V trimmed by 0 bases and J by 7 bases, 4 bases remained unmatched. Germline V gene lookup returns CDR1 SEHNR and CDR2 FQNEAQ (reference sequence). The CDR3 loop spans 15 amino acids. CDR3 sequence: CASSLAGTSINEQFF. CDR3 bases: TGTGCCAGCAGCTTAGCCGGGACTAGCATAAATGAGCAGTTCTTC.

The CDR3 spells CASSLSGRSGNTIYF. As DNA, the CDR3 is TGTGCCAGCAGCTTGTCCGGAAGGTCTGGAAACACCATATATTTT. The chain couples TRBV11-2 to TRBJ1-3; D remains ambiguous. Germline lookup yields CDR1 SGHAT and CDR2 FQNNGV. The CDR3 has 15 residues. Trimming stripped 3 bases from V and 1 base from J, with 10 bases between.

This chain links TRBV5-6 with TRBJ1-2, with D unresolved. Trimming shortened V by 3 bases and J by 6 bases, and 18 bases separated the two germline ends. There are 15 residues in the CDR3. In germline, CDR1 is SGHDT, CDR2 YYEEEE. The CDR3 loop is CASSSSTRTRNGYTF. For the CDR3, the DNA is TGTGCCAGCAGCTCCTCGACGAGAACCCGAAATGGCTACACCTTC.

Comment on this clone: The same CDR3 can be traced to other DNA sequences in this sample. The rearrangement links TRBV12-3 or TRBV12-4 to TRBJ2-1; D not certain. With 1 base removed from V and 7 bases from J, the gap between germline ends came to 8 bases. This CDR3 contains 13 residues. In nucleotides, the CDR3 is TGTGCCAGCAGTTTAGGCCTTGGTAATGAGCAGTTCTTC. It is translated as CASSLGLGNEQFF.

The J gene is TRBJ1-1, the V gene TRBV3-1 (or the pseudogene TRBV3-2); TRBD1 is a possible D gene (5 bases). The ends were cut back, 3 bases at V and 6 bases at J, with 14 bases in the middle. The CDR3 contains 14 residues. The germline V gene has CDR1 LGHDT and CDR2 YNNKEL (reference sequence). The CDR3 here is CASSHQGSVAEAFF. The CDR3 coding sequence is TGTGCCAGCAGCCACCAGGGAAGTGTGGCTGAAGCTTTCTTT.

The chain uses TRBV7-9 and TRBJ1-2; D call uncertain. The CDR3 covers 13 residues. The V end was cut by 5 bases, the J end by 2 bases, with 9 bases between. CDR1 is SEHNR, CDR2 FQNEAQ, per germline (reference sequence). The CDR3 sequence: CASSDKMNYGYTF. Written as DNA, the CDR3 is TGTGCCAGCAGCGATAAGATGAACTATGGCTACACCTTC.

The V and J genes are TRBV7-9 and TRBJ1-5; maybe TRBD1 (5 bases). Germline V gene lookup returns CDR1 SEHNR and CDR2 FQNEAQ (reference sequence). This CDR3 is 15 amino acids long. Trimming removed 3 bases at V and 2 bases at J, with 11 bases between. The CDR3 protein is CASSFGQGGNQPQHF. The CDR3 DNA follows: TGTGCCAGCAGCTTTGGGCAGGGCGGCAATCAGCCCCAGCATTTT.